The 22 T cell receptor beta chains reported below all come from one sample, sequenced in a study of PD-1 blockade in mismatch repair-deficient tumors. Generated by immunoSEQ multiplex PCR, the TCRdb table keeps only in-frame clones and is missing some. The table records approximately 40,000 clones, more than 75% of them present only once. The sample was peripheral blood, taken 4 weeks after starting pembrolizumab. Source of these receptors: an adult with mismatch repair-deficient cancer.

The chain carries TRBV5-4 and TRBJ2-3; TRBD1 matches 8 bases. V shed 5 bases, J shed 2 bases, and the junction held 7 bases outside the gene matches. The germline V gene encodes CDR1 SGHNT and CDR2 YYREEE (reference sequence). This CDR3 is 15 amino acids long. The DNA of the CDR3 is TGTGCCAGCAGGACGACAGGGGCCTACACAGATACGCAGTATTTT. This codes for CASRTTGAYTDTQYF.

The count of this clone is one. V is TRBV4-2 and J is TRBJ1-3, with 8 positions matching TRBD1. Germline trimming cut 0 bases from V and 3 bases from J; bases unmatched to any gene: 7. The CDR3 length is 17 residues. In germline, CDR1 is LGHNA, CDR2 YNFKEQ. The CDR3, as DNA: TGTGCCAGCAGCCAAGATCCGGTTACAGGGGGTGGAAACACCATATATTTT. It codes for CASSQDPVTGGGNTIYF.

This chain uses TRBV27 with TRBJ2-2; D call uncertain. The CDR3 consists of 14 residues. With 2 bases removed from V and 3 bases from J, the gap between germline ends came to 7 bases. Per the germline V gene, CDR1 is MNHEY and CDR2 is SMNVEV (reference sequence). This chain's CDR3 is CASSLGPDTGELFF. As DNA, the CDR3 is TGTGCCAGCAGTTTAGGCCCGGACACCGGGGAGCTGTTTTTT.

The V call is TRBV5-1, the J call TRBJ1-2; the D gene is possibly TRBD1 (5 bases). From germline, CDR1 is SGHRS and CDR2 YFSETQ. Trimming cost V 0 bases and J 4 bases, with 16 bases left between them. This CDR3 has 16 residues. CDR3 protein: CASSLVQGGSPYGYTF. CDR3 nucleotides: TGCGCCAGCAGCTTGGTGCAGGGCGGTTCCCCCTATGGCTACACCTTC. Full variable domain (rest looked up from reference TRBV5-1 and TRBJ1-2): KAGVTQTPRYLIKTRGQQVTLSCSPISGHRSVSWYQQTPGQGLQFLFEYFSETQRNKGNFPGRFSGRQFSNSRSEMNVSTLELGDSALYLCASSLVQGGSPYGYTFGSGTRLTVV.

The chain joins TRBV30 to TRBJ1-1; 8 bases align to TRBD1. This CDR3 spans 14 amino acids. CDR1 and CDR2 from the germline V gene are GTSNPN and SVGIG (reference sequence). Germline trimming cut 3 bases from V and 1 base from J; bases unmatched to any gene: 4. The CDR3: CAWSSGQGNTEAFF. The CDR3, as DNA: TGTGCCTGGAGCTCTGGACAGGGGAACACTGAAGCTTTCTTT.

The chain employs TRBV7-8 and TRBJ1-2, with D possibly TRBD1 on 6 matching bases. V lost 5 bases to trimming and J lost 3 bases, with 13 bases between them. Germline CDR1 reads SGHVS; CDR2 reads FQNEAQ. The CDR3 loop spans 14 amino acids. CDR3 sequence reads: CASSPQGGDYGYTF. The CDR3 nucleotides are TGTGCCAGCAGCCCACAGGGTGGGGACTATGGCTACACCTTC.

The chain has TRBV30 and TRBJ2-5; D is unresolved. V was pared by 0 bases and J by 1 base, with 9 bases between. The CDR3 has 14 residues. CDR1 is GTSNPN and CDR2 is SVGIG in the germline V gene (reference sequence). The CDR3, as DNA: TGTGCCTGGAGTGTTATGGTCCTCCAAGAGACCCAGTACTTC. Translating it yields CAWSVMVLQETQYF.

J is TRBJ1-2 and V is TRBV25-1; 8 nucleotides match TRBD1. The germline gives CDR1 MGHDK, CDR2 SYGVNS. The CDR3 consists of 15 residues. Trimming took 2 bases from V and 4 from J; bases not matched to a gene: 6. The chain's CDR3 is CASSETGQGAYGYTF. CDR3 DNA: TGTGCCAGCAGTGAAACCGGACAGGGAGCCTATGGCTACACCTTC.

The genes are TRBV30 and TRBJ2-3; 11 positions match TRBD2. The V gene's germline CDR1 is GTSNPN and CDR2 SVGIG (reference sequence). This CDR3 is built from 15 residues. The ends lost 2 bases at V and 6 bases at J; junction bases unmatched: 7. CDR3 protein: CAWSTSSGRRDTQYF. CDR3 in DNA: TGTGCCTGGAGTACATCTAGCGGGAGGAGGGATACGCAGTATTTT.

Here the CDR3 DNA reads TGTGCCAGCAGTTCCGGGCGGAATGAGCAGTTCTTC. Translating gives CASSSGRNEQFF. This chain links TRBV28 with TRBJ2-1; D unclear. The V end was cut by 4 bases, the J end by 7 bases, with 8 bases between. The CDR3 extends over 12 amino acids. The germline gives CDR1 MDHEN, CDR2 SYDVKM.

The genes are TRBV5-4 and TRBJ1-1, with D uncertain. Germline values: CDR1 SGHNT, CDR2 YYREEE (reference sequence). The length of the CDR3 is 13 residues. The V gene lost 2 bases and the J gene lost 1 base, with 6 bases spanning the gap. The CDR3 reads CASSFTGNTEAFF. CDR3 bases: TGTGCCAGCAGCTTTACTGGGAACACTGAAGCTTTCTTT.

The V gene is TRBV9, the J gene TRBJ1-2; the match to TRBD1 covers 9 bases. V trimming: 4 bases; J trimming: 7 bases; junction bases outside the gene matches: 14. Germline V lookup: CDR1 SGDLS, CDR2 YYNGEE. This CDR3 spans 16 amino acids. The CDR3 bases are TGTGCCAGCAGCTTACCACAGGGGGCGGACAGGGGTGGCTACACCTTC. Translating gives CASSLPQGADRGGYTF.

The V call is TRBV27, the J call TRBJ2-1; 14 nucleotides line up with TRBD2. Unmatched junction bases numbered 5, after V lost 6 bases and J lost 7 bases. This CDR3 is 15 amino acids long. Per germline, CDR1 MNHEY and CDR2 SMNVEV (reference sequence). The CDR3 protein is CASSPGTSGSNEQFF. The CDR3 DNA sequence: TGTGCCAGCAGCCCCGGGACTAGCGGGAGTAATGAGCAGTTCTTC.

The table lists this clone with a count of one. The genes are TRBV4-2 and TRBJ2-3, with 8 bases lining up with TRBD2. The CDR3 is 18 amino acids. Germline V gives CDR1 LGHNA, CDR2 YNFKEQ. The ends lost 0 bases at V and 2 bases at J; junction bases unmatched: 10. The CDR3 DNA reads TGTGCCAGCAGCCAAGAAACCGGGGGGGGGATGCCCACAGATACGCAGTATTTT. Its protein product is CASSQETGGGMPTDTQYF.

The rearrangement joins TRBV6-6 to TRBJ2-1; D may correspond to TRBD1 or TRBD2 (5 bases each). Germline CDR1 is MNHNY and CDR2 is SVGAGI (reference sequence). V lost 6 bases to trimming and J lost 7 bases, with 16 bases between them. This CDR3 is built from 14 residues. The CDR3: CASRFTGTSNEQFF. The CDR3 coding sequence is TGTGCCAGCAGATTTACCGGGACGAGTAATGAGCAGTTCTTC.

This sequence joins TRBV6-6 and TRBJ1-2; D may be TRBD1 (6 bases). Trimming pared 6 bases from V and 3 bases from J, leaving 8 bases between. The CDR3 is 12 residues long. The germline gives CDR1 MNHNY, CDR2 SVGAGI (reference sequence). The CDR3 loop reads CASRGGDYGYTF. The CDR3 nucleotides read TGTGCCAGCAGGGGGGGCGACTATGGCTACACCTTC.

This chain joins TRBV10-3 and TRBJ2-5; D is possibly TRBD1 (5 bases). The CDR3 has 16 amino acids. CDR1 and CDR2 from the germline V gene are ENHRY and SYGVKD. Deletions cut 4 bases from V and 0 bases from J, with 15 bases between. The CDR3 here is CAISARAGFYQETQYF. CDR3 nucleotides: TGTGCCATCAGTGCTCGGGCAGGGTTTTACCAAGAGACCCAGTACTTC.

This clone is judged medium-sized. The CDR3 DNA follows: TGTGCCAGCAGTGAAGCAGGGTCGGGGGCTCAGCCCCAGCATTTT. Protein product: CASSEAGSGAQPQHF. This sequence joins TRBV6-1 and TRBJ1-5, with D tentatively TRBD1 (6 bases). V lost 0 bases to trimming and J lost 6 bases, with 12 bases between them. The V gene's germline CDR1 is MNHNS and CDR2 SASEGT. CDR3 length: 15 amino acids.

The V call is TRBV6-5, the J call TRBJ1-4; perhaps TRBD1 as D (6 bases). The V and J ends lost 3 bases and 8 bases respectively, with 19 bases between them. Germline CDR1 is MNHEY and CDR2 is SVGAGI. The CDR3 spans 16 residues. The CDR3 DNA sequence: TGTGCCAGCAGTTATTCCACCGGGACACTTGGGGAAAAACTGTTTTTT. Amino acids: CASSYSTGTLGEKLFF.

This CDR3 reads CASSTVRASGAYEQYF. The CDR3 DNA reads as TGTGCCAGCAGCACCGTTCGGGCTAGCGGGGCTTACGAGCAGTACTTC. V is TRBV7-6 and J is TRBJ2-7, with 9 positions matching TRBD2. The CDR3 sequence is 16 residues long. Trimming at V came to 5 bases and at J to 4 bases, leaving 12 bases not matched to a gene. Germline V gene sequence: CDR1 SGHVS, CDR2 FNYEAQ.

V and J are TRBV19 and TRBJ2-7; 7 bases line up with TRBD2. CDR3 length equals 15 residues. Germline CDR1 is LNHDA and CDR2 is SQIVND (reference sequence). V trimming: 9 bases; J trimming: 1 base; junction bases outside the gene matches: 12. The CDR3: CASRYRDYQSYEQYF. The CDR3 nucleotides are TGTGCCAGCCGGTACCGGGACTACCAATCCTACGAGCAGTACTTC.

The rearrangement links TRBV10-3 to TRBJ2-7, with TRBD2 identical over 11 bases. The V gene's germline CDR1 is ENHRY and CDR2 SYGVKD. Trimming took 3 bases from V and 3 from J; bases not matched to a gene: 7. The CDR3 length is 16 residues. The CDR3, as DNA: TGTGCCATCAGTGACCCGGGACTAGCGGAAGGCTACGAGCAGTACTTC. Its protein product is CAISDPGLAEGYEQYF.